This is a list of T cell receptor beta chains from one sample in a study of T cell clones after liver transplantation. Assay: immunoSEQ multiplex PCR; the TCRdb copy retains only in-frame clones and omits some. Among some 57,000 clones listed, 60% to 75% were seen once. The sample in question was CD4+ T cells from blood, obtained at the 22-month timepoint. The receptors originated from a human patient who received a liver transplant. Some of the T cells may derive from the graft donor. CDR3s include the opening cysteine and the closing phenylalanine or tryptophan. D genes are given only for firm matches. Not every row has a clone size; where given, it reads once, few, many or a size class.

j_gene | v_gene | abundance | d_gene | CDR3nt | CDR3aa
TRBJ2-2 | TRBV2 | NA | NA | TGTGCCAGCGTCGGAACCGCGAACACCGGGGAGCTGTTTTTT | CASVGTANTGELFF
TRBJ2-7 | TRBV19 | NA | NA | TGTGCCAGTAGTATAAGGGACGAGCCCTACGAGCAGTACTTC | CASSIRDEPYEQYF
TRBJ1-5 | TRBV19 | NA | TRBD1 | TGTGCCAGTATGGGCAGGGGGCTTAGTAGTAGCAATCAGCCCCAGCATTTT | CASMGRGLSSSNQPQHF
TRBJ1-2 | TRBV10-3 | few | TRBD1 | TGTGCCTCCAAGAGACAGGGGAGCTATGGCTACACCTTC | CASKRQGSYGYTF
TRBJ1-5 | TRBV9 | NA | TRBD1 | TGTGCCAGCAGCGCCACAGGGGTTTTTAATCAGCCCCAGCATTTT | CASSATGVFNQPQHF
TRBJ1-1 | TRBV5-4 | NA | NA | TGTGCCAGCAGCTTGGAAGCAGGCATGAACACTGAAGCTTTCTTT | CASSLEAGMNTEAFF
TRBJ1-1 | TRBV7-6 | NA | NA | TGTGCCAGCAGGATATCAGAGAACACTGAAGCTTTCTTT | CASRISENTEAFF
TRBJ2-2 | TRBV6-1 | NA | NA | TGTGCCAGCAGTGTGTTGGGGCCGAGCACCGGGGAGCTGTTTTTT | CASSVLGPSTGELFF
TRBJ2-1 | TRBV4-2 | NA | NA | TGTGCCAGCAGCCTGAGCCTGCCTTCGGGGGCGGTCGATGAGCAGTTCTTC | CASSLSLPSGAVDEQFF
TRBJ2-7 | TRBV30 | NA | TRBD2 | TGTGCCTGGAGTGCCTGGACGTGGCGGGGGGGATACGAGCAGTACTTC | CAWSAWTWRGGYEQYF
TRBJ1-2 | TRBV18 | NA | TRBD1 | TGTGCCAGCTCACCCCCCGACAGGGGTTATGGCTACACCTTC | CASSPPDRGYGYTF
TRBJ1-3 | TRBV4-1 | few | NA | TGCGCCAGCAGCCAAACCCCCTTCTCTGGAAACACCATATATTTT | CASSQTPFSGNTIYF
TRBJ1-5 | TRBV5-5 | NA | TRBD1 | TGTGCCAGCAGCTTAGGGACAGGTACCTCCACTCAGCCCCAGCATTTT | CASSLGTGTSTQPQHF
TRBJ2-3 | TRBV2 | NA | TRBD1 | TGTGCCAGCAGTGGACAGGGGGCGTCGGCAGATACGCAGTATTTT | CASSGQGASADTQYF
TRBJ1-1 | TRBV9 | medium-sized | NA | TGTGCCAGCAGCGTAGGGACTTTGAACACTGAAGCTTTCTTT | CASSVGTLNTEAFF
TRBJ1-1 | TRBV9 | many | NA | TGTGCCAGCAGCGTCGGGACGGCTAATGAAGCTTTCTTT | CASSVGTANEAFF
TRBJ2-7 | TRBV7-2 | NA | TRBD2 | TGTGCCAGCAGCTCGCGGGGGATCTCCTACGAGCAGTACTTC | CASSSRGISYEQYF